The clone carrying this T cell receptor beta chain turned up a few times. The target antigen is unknown. The data originate from a study of identical twins. General observations from the study: Abundant cord blood beta clonotypes carried fewer insertions; memory repertoires showed none.

TCRdb called the 5' RACE reads again in MiXCR, with one record for every CDR3 protein. The sample holds 200,000 to 250,000 distinct CDR3 sequences, 6% to 9% seen once. V was shortened by 3 bases and J by 1 base, with 12 bases between the two germline ends. Germline assignment: CDR1 MDHEN and CDR2 SYDVKM. The CDR3 loop spans 15 amino acids. This same sample was also taken into another study, of yellow fever vaccine responses in identical twins.

V is TRBV28 and J is TRBJ2-5, with D possibly being TRBD1 (7 bases). This TCR derives from a woman aged 18-30 years in good health. The sequenced sample was memory (CD45RO+) T cells sorted from blood. The CDR3 region has the DNA TGTGCCAGCAGTTTCAGGGGGGTGGCCCAAGAGACCCAGTACTTC. Protein sequence: CASSFRGVAQETQYF.